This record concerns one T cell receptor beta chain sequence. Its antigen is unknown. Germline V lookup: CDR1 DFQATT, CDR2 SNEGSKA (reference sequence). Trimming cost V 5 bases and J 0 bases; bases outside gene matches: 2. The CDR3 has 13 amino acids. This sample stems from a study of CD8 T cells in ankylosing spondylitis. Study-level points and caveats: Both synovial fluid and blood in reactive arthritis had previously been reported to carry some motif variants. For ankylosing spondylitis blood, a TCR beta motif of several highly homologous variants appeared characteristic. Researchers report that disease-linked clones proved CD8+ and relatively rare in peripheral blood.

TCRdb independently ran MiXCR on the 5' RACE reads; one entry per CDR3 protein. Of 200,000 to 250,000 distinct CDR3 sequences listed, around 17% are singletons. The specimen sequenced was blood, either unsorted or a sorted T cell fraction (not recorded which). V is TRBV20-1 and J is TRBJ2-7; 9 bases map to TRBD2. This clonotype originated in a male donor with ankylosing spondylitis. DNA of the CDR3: TGCAGTGCTGTTAGCGGGAGCTCCTACGAGCAGTACTTC. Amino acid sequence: CSAVSGSSYEQYF.